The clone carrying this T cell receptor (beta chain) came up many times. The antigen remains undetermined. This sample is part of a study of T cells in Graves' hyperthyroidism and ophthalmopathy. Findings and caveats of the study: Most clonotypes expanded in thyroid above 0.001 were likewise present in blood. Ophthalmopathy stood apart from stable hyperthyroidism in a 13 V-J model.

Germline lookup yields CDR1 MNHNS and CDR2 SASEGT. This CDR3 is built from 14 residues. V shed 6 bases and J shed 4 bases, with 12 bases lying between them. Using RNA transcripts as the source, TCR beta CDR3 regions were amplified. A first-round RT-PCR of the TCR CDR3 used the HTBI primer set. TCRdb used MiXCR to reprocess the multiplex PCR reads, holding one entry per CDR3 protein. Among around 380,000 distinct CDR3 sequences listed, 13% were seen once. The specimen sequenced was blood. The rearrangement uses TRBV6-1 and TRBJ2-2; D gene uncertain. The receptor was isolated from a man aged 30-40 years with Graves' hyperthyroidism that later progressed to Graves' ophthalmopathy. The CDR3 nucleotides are TGTGCCAGCAGCGGACCGACACGCACCGGGGAGCTGTTTTTT. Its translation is CASSGPTRTGELFF.